This T cell receptor (beta chain) was captured in a study of identical twins. Study outcomes and limitations: Fewer insertions characterized abundant cord blood beta clonotypes, whereas memory repertoires showed none.

Trimming removed 5 bases from V and 4 bases from J, with 15 bases in between. CDR3 size: 14 residues. The germline V gene has CDR1 MDHEN and CDR2 SYDVKM. This clonotype was counted between two and nine times. The antigen remains undetermined. With no exceptions, donors were healthy Caucasians. From the 5' RACE reads, TCRdb called clonotypes with MiXCR, one entry per CDR3 protein. The sample has fewer than 250,000 distinct CDR3 sequences, about 7.5% seen once. Separately, the same data were catalogued under a study of yellow fever vaccine responses in identical twins.

This sequence was found in a woman aged 18-35 years in good health. V usage is TRBV28 and J usage is TRBJ2-7; possibly TRBD2 for D (6 bases). Sequencing input: CD8+ T cells sorted from blood. The CDR3 loop reads CASSRPGTPYEQYV. DNA of the CDR3: TGTGCCAGCAGTAGACCCGGGACTCCGTACGAGCAGTACGTC.